Following are 4 T cell receptor beta chains from one sample sequenced in a study of regulatory T cells in long-lasting Graves disease. TCR beta libraries were built with iRepertoire HTBI primers and Arm-PCR of CDR3 regions. One entry per CDR3 protein, called by TCRdb with MiXCR from the multiplex PCR reads. This sample has under 300,000 distinct CDR3 sequences, with around 17% found just once. As to time point: newly diagnosed GD, antithyroid drugs for less than 3 months. Scientists built the TCR library using RNA that was extracted from PBMCs. The sequenced sample was peripheral blood mononuclear cells (PBMCs), obtained at new diagnosis, from a patient treated with antithyroid drugs. Receptors originate from a female donor with Graves disease.

This clonotype has at least ten counts. The V call is TRBV7-3, the J call TRBJ1-3; maybe TRBD1 (5 bases). Germline values: CDR1 SGHTA, CDR2 FQGTGA. Deletions cut 0 bases from V and 2 bases from J, with 8 bases between. The CDR3 runs 15 residues. CDR3 in amino acids: CASSLTGQPGNTIYF. In nucleotides, the CDR3 is TGTGCCAGCAGCTTAACGGGGCAGCCTGGAAACACCATATATTTT.

This clonotype was counted ten times or more. J is TRBJ1-5 and V is TRBV2; possibly TRBD1 for D (6 bases). The V end was cut by 7 bases, the J end by 2 bases, with 15 bases between. The CDR3 runs 15 residues. Per germline, CDR1 SNHLY and CDR2 FYNNEI. The CDR3 DNA follows: TGTGCCAGCAAGACGGGACAACTAGGCAATCAGCCCCAGCATTTT. The encoded protein is CASKTGQLGNQPQHF.

Points on this clonotype: The conserved closing phenylalanine or tryptophan is absent in this CDR3, likely reflecting a read error. This rearrangement joins TRBV9 to TRBJ2-2; unclear D gene. Trimming pared 5 bases from V and 8 bases from J, leaving 10 bases between. The length of the CDR3 is 12 residues. Per germline, CDR1 SGDLS and CDR2 YYNGEE. The DNA for the CDR3 is TGTGCCAGCAGTGTGCACTTGGGGGAGCTGTTTTTG. It yields the protein CASSVHLGELFL.

This chain connects TRBV20-1 to TRBJ2-7, with TRBD2 identical over 10 bases. Losses at the gene ends were 6 bases for V and 5 bases for J; bases not matched to a gene: 13. CDR3 length: 15 amino acids. Germline assignment: CDR1 DFQATT and CDR2 SNEGSKA (reference sequence). The CDR3 bases are TGCAGTGCCCTTTCCCCTAGCGGGAGAAACGACGAGCAGTACTTC. Encoded protein: CSALSPSGRNDEQYF.